This record concerns one T cell receptor (beta chain) sequence. Participant-given clinical history determined each cohort assignment. Trimming cost V 2 bases and J 0 bases; bases outside gene matches: 9. Germline V gives CDR1 MRHNA, CDR2 SNTAGT. The CDR3 runs 19 residues. This table comes from immunoSEQ multiplex PCR, and its TCRdb copy is limited to in-frame clones, with some not included. Found here are approximately 130,000 clones, about four fifths of them singletons; the top ten hold about 18%. The sample comes from a study of blood T cell repertoires in COVID-19. This TCR was sampled from a man between 25 and 39 years old who had recovered from COVID-19. V is TRBV6-4 and J is TRBJ2-2; 10 bases fit TRBD2. Sequencing was performed on PBMCs or T cells enriched from blood (not recorded which). The CDR3 loop reads CASSDLRASGRANTGELFF. CDR3 nucleotide sequence: TGTGCCAGCAGTGACCTTCGGGCTAGCGGGAGAGCGAACACCGGGGAGCTGTTTTTT.